The 30 T cell receptor beta chains below were found in one sample sequenced in a study of OX40 agonist ivuxolimab in advanced cancers. Clones were read by immunoSEQ multiplex PCR, and TCRdb kept only the in-frame ones, dropping some. The table has some 87,000 clones, 88% seen once; the top ten hold more than 0.6%. The sample here was CD4+ or CD8+ T cells sorted from blood, taken in a trial of the OX40 agonist ivuxolimab. The receptors stem from an adult with an advanced solid tumor such as melanoma, head and neck, liver or kidney cancer.

This rearrangement joins TRBV29-1 to TRBJ2-2; D unclear. CDR1 and CDR2 (germline): SQVTM, ANQGSEA. Trimming cost V 4 bases and J 4 bases, with 13 bases left between them. The CDR3 totals 14 residues. The CDR3 nucleotides read TGCAGCGTTGCGACTGGGGTAGGCACCGGGGAGCTGTTTTTT. This sequence encodes CSVATGVGTGELFF.

This clone was seen once. The chain has TRBV4-2 and TRBJ2-3; D ambiguous. CDR1 is LGHNA, CDR2 YNFKEQ, per germline. The length of the CDR3 is 15 residues. V dropped 1 base and J dropped 0 bases, with 8 bases sitting between them. The CDR3 is CASSQVSPSTDTQYF. The CDR3 region has the DNA TGTGCCAGCAGCCAAGTTAGTCCTAGCACAGATACGCAGTATTTT.

The rearrangement uses TRBV7-2 and TRBJ2-3; the match to TRBD2 covers 12 bases. With V trimmed by 4 bases and J by 4 bases, 12 bases remained unmatched. Germline V CDR1 and CDR2: SGHTA, FQGNSA. There are 18 residues in the CDR3. This CDR3 is CASSSTKLAGGRADTQYF. CDR3 DNA sequence: TGTGCCAGCAGCTCCACTAAACTAGCGGGAGGTAGAGCAGATACGCAGTATTTT. Complete variable domain (other parts from reference TRBV7-2 and TRBJ2-3): GAGVSQSPSNKVTEKGKDVELRCDPISGHTALYWYRQSLGQGLEFLIYFQGNSAPDKSGLPSDRFSAERTGGSVSTLTIQRTQQEDSAVYLCASSSTKLAGGRADTQYFGPGTRLTVL.

V and J are TRBV5-1 and TRBJ2-7; unclear D gene. V was trimmed by 0 bases and J by 3 bases, leaving 7 bases between them. CDR3 length: 13 residues. Germline V CDR1 and CDR2: SGHRS, YFSETQ. The CDR3 sequence is CASSLGPIYEQYF. As DNA, the CDR3 is TGCGCCAGCAGCTTGGGACCGATCTACGAGCAGTACTTC.

This chain connects TRBV6-5 to TRBJ2-1; TRBD2 aligns across 10 bases. V shed 4 bases and J 8 bases; nucleotides not matched to a gene: 8. Per germline, CDR1 MNHEY and CDR2 SVGAGI. There are 15 residues in the CDR3. CDR3 sequence (DNA): TGTGCCAGCAGTTGGGAGGCTAGCGGGGGCCATGAGCAGTTCTTC. Protein: CASSWEASGGHEQFF.

This chain joins TRBV5-1 and TRBJ1-5, with D hard to call. Trimming took 0 bases from V and 0 from J, leaving 22 bases between them. This CDR3 region has 20 residues. Germline V lookup: CDR1 SGHRS, CDR2 YFSETQ. Here the CDR3 DNA reads TGCGCCAGCAGCTTGGAACCTGTTACGGGGAAGATAGCTAGCAATCAGCCCCAGCATTTT. It specifies CASSLEPVTGKIASNQPQHF.

The chain is built from TRBV6-5 and TRBJ2-2, with TRBD1 identical over 8 bases. The V segment lost 5 bases and the J segment 7 bases; nucleotides outside the gene matches: 6. The germline CDR1 and CDR2 sequences are MNHEY and SVGAGI. The CDR3 covers 14 residues. The DNA for the CDR3 is TGTGCCAGCAGTCGGACAGGGAGAAACGGGGAGCTGTTTTTT. Amino acid sequence: CASSRTGRNGELFF.

This clone was counted a single time. This chain links TRBV6-5 with TRBJ1-1; D is possibly TRBD1 (6 bases). The CDR3 sequence is 12 residues long. Trimming cost V 5 bases and J 7 bases, with 11 bases left between them. CDR1 and CDR2 (germline): MNHEY, SVGAGI. The chain's CDR3 is CASSRRGVEAFF. Written as DNA, the CDR3 is TGTGCCAGCAGTCGTAGGGGGGTTGAAGCTTTCTTT.

The chain has TRBV28 and TRBJ2-3; TRBD2 matches 9 bases. The CDR3 has 14 amino acids. The trim removed 2 bases at V and 6 bases at J, leaving 3 bases unmatched. Germline V gives CDR1 MDHEN, CDR2 SYDVKM. In nucleotides, the CDR3 is TGTGCCAGCAGTTTAGGGCGGGGGGGCGATACGCAGTATTTT. As protein: CASSLGRGGDTQYF.

This chain links TRBV27 with TRBJ1-2; D ambiguous. V was pared by 8 bases and J by 7 bases, with 17 bases between. CDR1 and CDR2 (germline): MNHEY, SMNVEV (reference sequence). This CDR3 contains 13 residues. The CDR3 sequence is CASGWALGPGYTF. The CDR3 nucleotides are TGTGCCAGCGGATGGGCCCTTGGGCCTGGCTACACCTTC.

The CDR3 coding sequence is TGTGCCTCCGCGGGAGGTATGGGAAACACCATATATTTT. Residues: CASAGGMGNTIYF. The J gene is TRBJ1-3, the V gene TRBV30, with D unclear. V was clipped by 7 bases and J by 4 bases, with 14 bases between them. The CDR3 runs 13 residues. CDR1 is GTSNPN, CDR2 SVGIG, per germline (reference sequence).

V is TRBV5-1 and J is TRBJ2-5, with 7 bases aligning to TRBD1. The V gene's germline CDR1 is SGHRS and CDR2 YFSETQ. This CDR3 comprises 12 residues. The V and J ends lost 4 bases and 3 bases, in that order; junction bases with no gene match: 0. The DNA for the CDR3 is TGCGCCAGCAGCACAGGGGAAGAGACCCAGTACTTC. Amino acids: CASSTGEETQYF.

As for this clone: The sample holds other DNA sequences that translate to the same CDR3. The chain uses TRBV30 and TRBJ2-7, with D hard to call. With 0 bases removed from V and 4 bases from J, the gap between germline ends came to 7 bases. CDR1 GTSNPN and CDR2 SVGIG come from the germline V gene (reference sequence). The CDR3 covers 12 residues. CDR3: CAWSVSRYEQYF. DNA of the CDR3: TGTGCCTGGAGTGTAAGCAGATACGAGCAGTACTTC.

V usage is TRBV28 and J usage is TRBJ1-1; no firm D call. The CDR3 covers 14 residues. Trimming removed 3 bases from V and 0 bases from J, with 8 bases in between. Germline V lookup: CDR1 MDHEN, CDR2 SYDVKM. CDR3 loop: CASSFPRMNTEAFF. The CDR3 DNA reads TGTGCCAGCAGTTTTCCGCGCATGAACACTGAAGCTTTCTTT. The full variable domain, its missing parts supplied by reference TRBV28 and TRBJ1-1, is DVKVTQSSRYLVKRTGEKVFLECVQDMDHENMFWYRQDPGLGLRLIYFSYDVKMKEKGDIPEGYSVSREKKERFSLILESASTNQTSMYLCASSFPRMNTEAFFGQGTRLTVV.

This sequence joins TRBV5-8 and TRBJ1-1, with D unresolved. Germline CDR1 is SGHTS and CDR2 is YDEGEE. The CDR3 totals 14 residues. V was shortened by 2 bases and J by 3 bases, with 11 bases between the two germline ends. The chain's CDR3 is CASSFGMRHTEAFF. The CDR3 DNA sequence: TGTGCCAGCAGCTTTGGTATGAGGCACACTGAAGCTTTCTTT.

The chain has TRBV29-1 and TRBJ2-2, with 7 bases identical to TRBD1. CDR3 size: 14 residues. CDR1 and CDR2 from the germline V gene are SQVTM and ANQGSEA. The trim removed 6 bases at V and 2 bases at J, leaving 6 bases unmatched. The CDR3 region has the DNA TGCAGCGTCATGACAGGGAGAAACACCGGGGAGCTGTTTTTT. Protein product: CSVMTGRNTGELFF.

Note on this clone: An end of the junction does not agree with germline; a read error may underlie this. The chain combines TRBV28 with TRBJ1-5; no clear D gene. Germline CDR1 and CDR2: MDHEN and SYDVKM. The CDR3 is 13 residues long. The CDR3 reads CASGWQENQPQHF. CDR3 sequence (DNA): TGTGCCAGCGGCTGGCAGGAGAATCAGCCTCAGCATTTT.

The rearrangement uses TRBV6-1 and TRBJ2-7, with D tentatively TRBD1 (6 bases). Trimming removed 1 base at V and 11 bases at J, with 21 bases between. CDR1 is MNHNS and CDR2 is SASEGT in the germline V gene. CDR3 length: 15 amino acids. CDR3 sequence: CASSEVTGTKGEKYF. CDR3 in DNA: TGTGCCAGCAGTGAAGTTACGGGGACAAAAGGGGAGAAGTACTTC.

The CDR3 nucleotides are TGTGCCAGCAGTTACTCGAGGGGCACAGATACGCAGTATTTT. The encoded protein is CASSYSRGTDTQYF. The chain links TRBV6-9 to TRBJ2-3; D might be TRBD2 (5 bases). Trimming removed 3 bases from V and 1 base from J, with 8 bases in between. Germline-derived CDR1 and CDR2 are MNHGY and SVAAGI. The CDR3 runs to 14 residues.

CDR3 DNA sequence: TGTGCCAGTAGTCGGGATGGGGTCTCTGGGGCCAACGTCCTGACTTTC. As protein: CASSRDGVSGANVLTF. The chain carries TRBV19 and TRBJ2-6; a weak D match, TRBD2 (5 bases). This CDR3 has 16 amino acids. The germline V gene has CDR1 LNHDA and CDR2 SQIVND (reference sequence). The V gene lost 5 bases and the J gene lost 0 bases, with 11 bases spanning the gap.

The chain employs TRBV19 and TRBJ1-4; TRBD1 matches at 9 bases. The V gene end was trimmed by 9 bases and the J gene end by 7 bases; junction bases not matched to a gene: 12. CDR3 size: 15 residues. The germline gives CDR1 LNHDA, CDR2 SQIVND (reference sequence). The CDR3, as DNA: TGTGCCAGCAATGATAAAGACAGGGGGAGTGAAAAACTGTTTTTT. Its protein is CASNDKDRGSEKLFF.

This sequence joins TRBV7-9 and TRBJ2-1; no reliable D call. This CDR3 is built from 12 residues. Germline loops: CDR1 SEHNR, CDR2 FQNEAQ (reference sequence). Between the trimmed V and J ends, which lost 1 base and 6 bases, there was a span of 4 bases. The DNA of the CDR3 is TGTGCCAGCAGCTTAGTGACCAATGAGCAGTTCTTC. It codes for CASSLVTNEQFF.

J is TRBJ2-5 and V is TRBV10-3; a possible D gene is TRBD2 (5 bases). CDR1 is ENHRY, CDR2 SYGVKD, per germline. This CDR3 comprises 16 residues. Deletions cut 2 bases from V and 5 bases from J, with 18 bases between. The CDR3 DNA is TGTGCCATCAGTGAGCCGGGTCGAGGTAGAGGGGAGACCCAGTACTTC. This translates into CAISEPGRGRGETQYF.

The V gene is TRBV7-6, the J gene TRBJ1-3; D call uncertain. CDR3 size: 16 residues. V lost 0 bases and J 0 bases, leaving 9 bases between the germline ends. Germline values: CDR1 SGHVS, CDR2 FNYEAQ. DNA for the CDR3: TGTGCCAGCAGCTTAGCGCCACAGCACTCTGGAAACACCATATATTTT. This codes for CASSLAPQHSGNTIYF.

The chain links TRBV11-2 to TRBJ2-7; D possibly corresponds to TRBD2 (5 bases). Germline V gene sequence: CDR1 SGHAT, CDR2 FQNNGV. The CDR3 totals 16 residues. V gave up 0 bases and J gave up 3 bases, with 15 bases separating them. CDR3 region: CASSLDLGGASYEQYF. The CDR3 coding sequence is TGTGCCAGCAGCTTAGATTTAGGAGGCGCGAGCTACGAGCAGTACTTC.

The chain recombines TRBV11-2 with TRBJ2-1, with 11 positions matching TRBD2. Germline V CDR1 and CDR2: SGHAT, FQNNGV. The trim removed 6 bases at V and 9 bases at J, leaving 10 bases unmatched. This CDR3 is built from 15 residues. CDR3 loop: CASRIASGRSGEQFF. The CDR3 DNA reads TGTGCCAGCAGGATCGCTAGCGGGAGGTCGGGTGAGCAGTTCTTC.

V gene TRBV7-2 combines with J gene TRBJ2-7, with 7 bases lining up with TRBD1. The CDR3 spans 14 residues. V was pared by 6 bases and J by 3 bases, with 8 bases of the junction left unmatched. Germline V CDR1 and CDR2: SGHTA, FQGNSA. The chain's CDR3 is CASRRGGVDYEQYF. The DNA of the CDR3 is TGTGCCAGCAGACGAGGGGGCGTCGACTACGAGCAGTACTTC.

This chain joins TRBV10-3 and TRBJ1-2; D remains ambiguous. Germline V gene lookup returns CDR1 ENHRY and CDR2 SYGVKD. The CDR3 contains 16 residues. The ends were cut back, 10 bases at V and 4 bases at J, with 25 bases in the middle. This chain's CDR3 is CATHPATRSKGYGYTF. CDR3 nucleotides: TGTGCCACCCATCCCGCAACGCGGTCTAAGGGCTATGGCTACACCTTC.

This clone came up once. The chain links TRBV9 to TRBJ2-1; the match to TRBD2 covers 8 bases. The CDR3 runs 15 residues. J was trimmed by 3 bases and V by 0 bases; bases with no gene match: 2. Germline V gene data show CDR1 as SGDLS and CDR2 as YYNGEE. The CDR3 sequence: CASSVAAGGYNEQFF. The CDR3 nucleotides read TGTGCCAGCAGCGTAGCGGCGGGGGGCTACAATGAGCAGTTCTTC.

The rearrangement links TRBV18 to TRBJ1-2, with unresolved D. The CDR3 is 13 amino acids. Trimming took off 2 bases at V and 2 bases at J, with 6 bases between the two ends. CDR1 and CDR2 (germline): KGHSH, LQKENI. Here the CDR3 reads CASSPGQNYGYTF. CDR3 sequence (DNA): TGTGCCAGCTCACCAGGGCAGAACTATGGCTACACCTTC.